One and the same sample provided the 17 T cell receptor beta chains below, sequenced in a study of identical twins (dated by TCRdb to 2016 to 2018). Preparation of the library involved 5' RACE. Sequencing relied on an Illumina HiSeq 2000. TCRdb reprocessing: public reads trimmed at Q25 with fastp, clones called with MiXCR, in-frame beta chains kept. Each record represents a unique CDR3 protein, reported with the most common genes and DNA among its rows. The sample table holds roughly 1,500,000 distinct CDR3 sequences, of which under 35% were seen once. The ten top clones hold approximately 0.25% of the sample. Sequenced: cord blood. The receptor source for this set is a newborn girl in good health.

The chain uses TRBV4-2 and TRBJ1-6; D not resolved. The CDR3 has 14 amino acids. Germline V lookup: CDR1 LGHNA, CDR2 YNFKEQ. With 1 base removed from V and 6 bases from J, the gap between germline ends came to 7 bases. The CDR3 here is CASSQVTVNSPLHF. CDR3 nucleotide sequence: TGTGCCAGCAGCCAAGTCACCGTTAATTCACCCCTCCACTTT.

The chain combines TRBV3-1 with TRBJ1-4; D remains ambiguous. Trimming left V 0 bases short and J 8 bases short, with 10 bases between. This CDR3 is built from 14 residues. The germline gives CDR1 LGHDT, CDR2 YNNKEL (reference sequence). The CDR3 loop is CASSQDATGEKLFF. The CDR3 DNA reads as TGTGCCAGCAGCCAAGACGCGACCGGGGAAAAACTGTTTTTT.

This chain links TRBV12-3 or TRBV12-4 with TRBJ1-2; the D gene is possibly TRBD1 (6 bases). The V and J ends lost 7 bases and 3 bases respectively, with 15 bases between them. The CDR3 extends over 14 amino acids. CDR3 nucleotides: TGTGCCAGCAATCAAGCGGGGACACACTATGGCTACACCTTC. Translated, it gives CASNQAGTHYGYTF.

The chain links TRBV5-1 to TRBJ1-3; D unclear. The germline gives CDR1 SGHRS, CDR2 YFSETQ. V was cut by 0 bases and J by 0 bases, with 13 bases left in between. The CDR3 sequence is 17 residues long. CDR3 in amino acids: CASSLEIAAVSGNTIYF. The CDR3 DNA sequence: TGCGCCAGCAGCTTGGAAATAGCGGCGGTCTCTGGAAACACCATATATTTT.

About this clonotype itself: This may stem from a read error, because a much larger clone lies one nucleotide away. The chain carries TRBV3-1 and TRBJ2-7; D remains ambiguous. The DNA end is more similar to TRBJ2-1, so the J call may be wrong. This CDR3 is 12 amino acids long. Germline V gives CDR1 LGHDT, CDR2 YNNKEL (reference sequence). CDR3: CASSQDFYEQFF. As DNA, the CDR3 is TGTGCCAGCAGCCAAGATTTTTACGAGCAGTTCTTC.

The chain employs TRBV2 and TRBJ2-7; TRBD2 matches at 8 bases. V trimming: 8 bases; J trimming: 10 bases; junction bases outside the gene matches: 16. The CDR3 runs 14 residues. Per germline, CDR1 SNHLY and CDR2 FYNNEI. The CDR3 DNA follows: TGTGCCAGCCTTCAAGCGGGAGTTTGGGAGGCCCAGTACTTC. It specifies CASLQAGVWEAQYF. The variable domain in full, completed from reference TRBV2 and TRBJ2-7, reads EPEVTQTPSHQVTQMGQEVILRCVPISNHLYFYWYRQILGQKVEFLVSFYNNEISEKSEIFDDQFSVERPDGSNFTLKIRSTKLEDSAMYFCASLQAGVWEAQYFGPGTRLTVT.

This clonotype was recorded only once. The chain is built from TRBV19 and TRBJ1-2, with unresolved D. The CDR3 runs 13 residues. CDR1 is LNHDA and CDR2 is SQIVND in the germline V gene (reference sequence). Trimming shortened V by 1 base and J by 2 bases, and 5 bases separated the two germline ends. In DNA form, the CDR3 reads TGTGCCAGTAGTATAGTCCCAAACTATGGCTACACCTTC. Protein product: CASSIVPNYGYTF.

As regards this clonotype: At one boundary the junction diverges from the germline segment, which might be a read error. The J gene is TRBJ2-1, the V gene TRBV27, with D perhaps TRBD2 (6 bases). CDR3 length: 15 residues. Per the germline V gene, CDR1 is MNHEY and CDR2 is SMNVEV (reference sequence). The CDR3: CASSSSRDWYNKQFF. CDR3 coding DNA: TGTGCCAGCAGTTCTTCCCGGGACTGGTACAATAAGCAGTTCTTC.

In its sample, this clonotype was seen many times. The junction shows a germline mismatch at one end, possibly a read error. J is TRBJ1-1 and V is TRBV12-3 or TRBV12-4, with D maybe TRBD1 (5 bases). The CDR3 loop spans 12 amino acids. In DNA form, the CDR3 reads TGCGCCAGCAGCTTCGGGGGGGCTGAAGCTTTCTTT. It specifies CASSFGGAEAFF.

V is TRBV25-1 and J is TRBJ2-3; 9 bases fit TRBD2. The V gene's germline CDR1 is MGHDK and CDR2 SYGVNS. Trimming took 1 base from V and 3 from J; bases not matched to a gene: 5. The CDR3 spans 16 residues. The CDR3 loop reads CASSELGREGTDTQYF. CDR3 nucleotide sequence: TGTGCCAGCAGTGAATTGGGGCGGGAGGGGACAGATACGCAGTATTTT.

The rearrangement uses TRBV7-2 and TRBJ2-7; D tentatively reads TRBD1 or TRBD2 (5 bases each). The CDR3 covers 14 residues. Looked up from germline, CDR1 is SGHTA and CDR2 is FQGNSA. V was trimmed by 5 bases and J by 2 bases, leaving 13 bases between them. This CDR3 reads CASSTWDEAYEQYF. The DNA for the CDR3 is TGTGCCAGCAGCACCTGGGACGAAGCCTACGAGCAGTACTTC.

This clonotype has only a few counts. The DNA for the CDR3 is TGTGCCAGCAGTGAACTAGCCCAAGGCAGCTCCTACGAGCAGTACTTC. Its translation is CASSELAQGSSYEQYF. The rearrangement links TRBV25-1 to TRBJ2-7; perhaps TRBD2 as D (5 bases). This CDR3 is 16 amino acids long. Germline assignment: CDR1 MGHDK and CDR2 SYGVNS. Trimming took 2 bases from V and 0 from J, leaving 14 bases between them.

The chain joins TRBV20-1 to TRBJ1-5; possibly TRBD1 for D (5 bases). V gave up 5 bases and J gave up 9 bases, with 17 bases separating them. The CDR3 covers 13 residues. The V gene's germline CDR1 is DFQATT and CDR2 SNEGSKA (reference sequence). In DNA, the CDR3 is TGCAGTGCTGGACATAGTAGCGGGCGGCCCCAGCATTTT. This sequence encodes CSAGHSSGRPQHF.

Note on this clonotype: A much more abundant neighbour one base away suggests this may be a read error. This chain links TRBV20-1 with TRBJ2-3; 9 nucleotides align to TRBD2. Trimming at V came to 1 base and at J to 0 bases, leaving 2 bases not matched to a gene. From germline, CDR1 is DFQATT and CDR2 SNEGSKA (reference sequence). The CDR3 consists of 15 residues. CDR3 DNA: TGCAGTGCTAGAGCCGGGACTAGCAGCACAGATACGCAGTATTTT. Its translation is CSARAGTSSTDTQYF.

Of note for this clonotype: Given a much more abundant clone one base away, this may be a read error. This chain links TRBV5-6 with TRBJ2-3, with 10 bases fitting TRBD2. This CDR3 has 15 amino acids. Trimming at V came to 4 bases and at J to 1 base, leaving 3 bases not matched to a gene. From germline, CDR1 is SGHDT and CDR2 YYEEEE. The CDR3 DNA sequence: TGTGCCAGCAGCGACGGGACTAGCGGCACAGATACGCAGTATTTT. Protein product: CASSDGTSGTDTQYF.

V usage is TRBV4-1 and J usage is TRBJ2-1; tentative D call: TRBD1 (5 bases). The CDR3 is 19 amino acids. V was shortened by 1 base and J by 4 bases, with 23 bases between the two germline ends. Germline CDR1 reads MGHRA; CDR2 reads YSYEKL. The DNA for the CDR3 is TGCGCCAGCAGCCAAGCGGCGTTCGGAGCAGGGTTCGAGTACAATGAGCAGTTCTTC. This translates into CASSQAAFGAGFEYNEQFF.

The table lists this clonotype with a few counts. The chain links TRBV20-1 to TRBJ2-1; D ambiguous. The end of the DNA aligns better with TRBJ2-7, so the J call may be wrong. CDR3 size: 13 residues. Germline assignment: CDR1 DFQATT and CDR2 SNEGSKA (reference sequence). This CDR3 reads CSPTTDSYNEQYF. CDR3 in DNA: TGCAGTCCCACTACCGACTCCTACAATGAGCAGTACTTC.